These 24 T cell receptor beta chains were all obtained from the same sample, sequenced in a study of blood T cell repertoires in COVID-19. Libraries were prepared by immunoSEQ multiplex PCR; TCRdb keeps only in-frame clonotypes and omits some of them. The sample comprises 55,000 to 70,000 clones, around 81% of which are singletons, and approximately 3.5% rests with the top ten. Sequenced input: peripheral blood. Every receptor here comes from a woman older than 75 with acute or convalescent COVID-19.

This rearrangement joins TRBV4-1 to TRBJ2-1; TRBD2 matches 8 bases. CDR1 MGHRA and CDR2 YSYEKL come from the germline V gene. CDR3 size: 14 residues. The ends lost 4 bases at V and 8 bases at J; junction bases unmatched: 7. This CDR3 reads CASSPGRVLYEQFF. CDR3 bases: TGCGCCAGCAGCCCCGGGAGGGTACTATATGAGCAGTTCTTC.

The chain links TRBV19 to TRBJ2-1; 10 bases are shared with TRBD1. CDR3 length: 13 amino acids. The junction had 10 bases not matched to a gene; V was cut back by 6 bases and J by 14 bases. Germline V gene data show CDR1 as LNHDA and CDR2 as SQIVND (reference sequence). The CDR3 sequence: CASSTGTGTGEFF. For the CDR3, the DNA is TGTGCCAGTAGCACGGGGACCGGGACAGGGGAGTTCTTC.

This chain uses TRBV6-5 with TRBJ2-1; D is unresolved. V lost 6 bases, J lost 3 bases, and 9 bases lay in between. Germline V CDR1 and CDR2: MNHEY, SVGAGI. The CDR3 loop spans 13 amino acids. Here the CDR3 reads CASSSTDYNEQFF. CDR3 bases: TGTGCCAGCAGCTCGACTGACTACAATGAGCAGTTCTTC.

The chain uses TRBV3-1 (or the pseudogene TRBV3-2) and TRBJ2-7; no definite D call. The CDR3 totals 15 residues. In germline, CDR1 is LGHDT, CDR2 YNNKEL (reference sequence). Trimming shortened V by 5 bases and J by 6 bases, and 20 bases separated the two germline ends. CDR3 loop: CASSELLSRSREQYF. CDR3 in DNA: TGTGCCAGCAGCGAACTCCTCTCTAGGTCCCGCGAGCAGTACTTC.

The chain is built from TRBV30 and TRBJ1-1, with 8 nucleotides matching TRBD1. This CDR3 has 13 amino acids. V dropped 0 bases and J dropped 8; count of bases not matched to a gene: 5. The germline CDR1 and CDR2 sequences are GTSNPN and SVGIG (reference sequence). The CDR3 DNA reads TGTGCCTGGAGTGTACAGGACAGGGCCGAAGCTTTCTTT. It translates to CAWSVQDRAEAFF.

The rearrangement joins TRBV2 to TRBJ2-7; 7 bases match TRBD1. Trimming took 7 bases from V and 2 from J; bases not matched to a gene: 8. The CDR3 spans 14 residues. Germline CDR1 is SNHLY and CDR2 is FYNNEI. The CDR3 coding sequence is TGTGCCAGCAAGAAGGACAGGACCGCCTACGAGCAGTACTTC. Its protein is CASKKDRTAYEQYF.

The chain uses TRBV27 and TRBJ1-2; 7 nucleotides agree with TRBD1. CDR1 MNHEY and CDR2 SMNVEV come from the germline V gene (reference sequence). CDR3 size: 13 residues. Losses at the gene ends were 2 bases for V and 6 bases for J; bases not matched to a gene: 3. The CDR3 region is CASSLSDRDGYTF. CDR3 nucleotide sequence: TGTGCCAGCAGTTTAAGTGACAGGGATGGCTACACCTTC.

The chain is built from TRBV3-1 (or the pseudogene TRBV3-2) and TRBJ2-7; TRBD1 matches at 7 bases. CDR1 and CDR2 from the germline V gene are LGHDT and YNNKEL (reference sequence). This CDR3 contains 18 residues. V gave up 5 bases and J gave up 0 bases; unmatched junction bases: 16. CDR3 nucleotide sequence: TGTGCCAGCAGCAGACACAACCTCCGGGACAGAAGCTCCTACGAGCAGTACTTC. Protein sequence: CASSRHNLRDRSSYEQYF.

The CDR3 region is CASSRTTGSWGPQHF. CDR3 DNA: TGTGCCAGCAGCAGGACAACAGGGTCTTGGGGCCCCCAGCATTTT. This chain joins TRBV27 and TRBJ1-5; tentative D call: TRBD1 (6 bases). The CDR3 is 15 residues long. Germline assignment: CDR1 MNHEY and CDR2 SMNVEV (reference sequence). Deletions cut 6 bases from V and 10 bases from J, with 22 bases between.

The chain carries TRBV3-1 (or the pseudogene TRBV3-2) and TRBJ1-1, with 7 bases that match TRBD1. This CDR3 comprises 12 residues. From germline, CDR1 is LGHDT and CDR2 YNNKEL (reference sequence). Unmatched junction bases numbered 4, after V lost 5 bases and J lost 7 bases. This CDR3 reads CASSLGGHEAFF. In nucleotides, the CDR3 is TGTGCCAGCAGCTTAGGGGGCCATGAAGCTTTCTTT.

The gene calls are TRBV3-1 (or the pseudogene TRBV3-2) and TRBJ2-6, with D possibly TRBD2 on 7 matching bases. This CDR3 is built from 15 residues. Germline loops: CDR1 LGHDT, CDR2 YNNKEL (reference sequence). Trimming pared 5 bases from V and 2 bases from J, leaving 10 bases between. For the CDR3, the DNA is TGTGCCAGCAGCAAGGGGGGGGCTGGGGCCAACGTCCTGACTTTC. Its translation is CASSKGGAGANVLTF.

The rearrangement uses TRBV18 and TRBJ2-2; 10 nucleotides agree with TRBD2. Losses at the gene ends were 1 base for V and 0 bases for J; bases not matched to a gene: 11. The CDR3 covers 20 residues. Germline V gene sequence: CDR1 KGHSH, CDR2 LQKENI. The CDR3 spells CASSPLALAGVVANTGELFF. As DNA, the CDR3 is TGTGCCAGCTCACCACTCGCCCTAGCGGGAGTTGTCGCGAACACCGGGGAGCTGTTTTTT.

The rearrangement joins TRBV9 to TRBJ2-1, with 8 bases aligning to TRBD2. With 3 bases clipped from V and 7 bases from J, the junction kept 9 bases outside the gene matches. The germline V gene has CDR1 SGDLS and CDR2 YYNGEE. CDR3 length: 15 amino acids. The DNA for the CDR3 is TGTGCCAGCAGCGCCTCCGGGGCGGGAGGAAATGAGCAGTTCTTC. This encodes CASSASGAGGNEQFF.

This clone showed up just a few times. The V call is TRBV7-6, the J call TRBJ1-2; 11 nucleotides agree with TRBD1. This CDR3 is built from 15 residues. V lost 1 base to trimming and J lost 4 bases; unmatched junction nucleotides: 2. Per the germline V gene, CDR1 is SGHVS and CDR2 is FNYEAQ. CDR3 DNA sequence: TGTGCCAGCAGCTTAGGAGGGACAGGGGGCTATGGCTACACCTTC. Encoded protein: CASSLGGTGGYGYTF.

CDR3 sequence reads: CASSLRGGNHGYTF. The CDR3 DNA sequence: TGTGCCAGCAGCCTCCGGGGAGGGAACCATGGCTACACCTTC. This chain joins TRBV13 and TRBJ1-2; D uncertain. The germline CDR1 and CDR2 sequences are PRHDT and FYEKMQ (reference sequence). Trimming left V 5 bases short and J 6 bases short, with 16 bases between. This CDR3 contains 14 residues.

A single count supports this clone. V gene TRBV7-8 combines with J gene TRBJ2-7; TRBD2 aligns across 11 bases. The CDR3 sequence is 15 residues long. Germline V CDR1 and CDR2: SGHVS, FQNEAQ. With V trimmed by 3 bases and J by 1 base, 2 bases remained unmatched. The CDR3 sequence: CASSFLAGGSYEQYF. The CDR3 coding sequence is TGTGCCAGCAGCTTCCTAGCGGGAGGATCCTACGAGCAGTACTTC.

The chain recombines TRBV28 with TRBJ1-1; D gene ambiguous. Germline assignment: CDR1 MDHEN and CDR2 SYDVKM. The CDR3 runs 14 residues. V was shortened by 3 bases and J by 1 base, with 9 bases between the two germline ends. This chain's CDR3 is CASSFFRENTEAFF. Here the CDR3 DNA reads TGTGCCAGCAGTTTCTTCCGAGAGAACACTGAAGCTTTCTTT.

The rearrangement uses TRBV28 and TRBJ2-1, with no clear D. Germline V gene data show CDR1 as MDHEN and CDR2 as SYDVKM. Trimming took off 3 bases at V and 8 bases at J, with 14 bases between the two ends. The CDR3 loop spans 14 amino acids. CDR3 bases: TGTGCCAGCAGTTTTTCAGCTAGTTACCATGAGCAGTTCTTC. It translates to CASSFSASYHEQFF.

This clone came up a few times. This chain connects TRBV27 to TRBJ1-2; D is perhaps TRBD1 (5 bases). Trimming pared 8 bases from V and 3 bases from J, leaving 10 bases between. Per the germline V gene, CDR1 is MNHEY and CDR2 is SMNVEV (reference sequence). This CDR3 has 12 amino acids. CDR3 loop: CASGALDYGYTF. For the CDR3, the DNA is TGTGCCAGCGGGGCGTTGGACTATGGCTACACCTTC.

CDR3 nucleotides: TGTGCCAGCAGTTTATCCTGGGGCGCTAAGACCCAGTACTTC. It is translated as CASSLSWGAKTQYF. V usage is TRBV27 and J usage is TRBJ2-5; possible D gene TRBD1, 5 bases. The CDR3 is 14 residues long. CDR1 is MNHEY and CDR2 is SMNVEV in the germline V gene (reference sequence). V was trimmed by 0 bases and J by 6 bases, leaving 11 bases between them.

The rearrangement links TRBV5-5 to TRBJ2-7; possible D gene TRBD1, 6 bases. With 0 bases removed from V and 0 bases from J, the gap between germline ends came to 13 bases. The CDR3 has 16 residues. Per the germline V gene, CDR1 is SGHKS and CDR2 is YYEKEE (reference sequence). The CDR3 bases are TGTGCCAGCAGCTTGGAGTCAGGGGTCTACTCCTACGAGCAGTACTTC. Protein product: CASSLESGVYSYEQYF.

V and J are TRBV6-5 and TRBJ2-3; 9 nucleotides agree with TRBD2. CDR1 MNHEY and CDR2 SVGAGI come from the germline V gene. CDR3 length: 15 residues. The V segment lost 8 bases and the J segment 4 bases; nucleotides outside the gene matches: 10. This CDR3 reads CASQEGGGAPDTQYF. CDR3 nucleotide sequence: TGTGCCAGCCAAGAGGGCGGGGGGGCCCCAGATACGCAGTATTTT.

The V and J genes are TRBV5-6 and TRBJ2-5; 16 bases are a match to TRBD2. Trimming removed 3 bases from V and 5 bases from J; junction bases left unmatched: 10. This CDR3 region has 18 residues. Germline V gene lookup returns CDR1 SGHDT and CDR2 YYEEEE. CDR3 loop: CASSSGLAGGAARETQYF. CDR3 DNA: TGTGCCAGCAGCTCGGGACTAGCGGGGGGGGCTGCGAGGGAGACCCAGTACTTC.

The chain employs TRBV5-6 and TRBJ2-7, with 10 bases identical to TRBD2. The length of the CDR3 is 14 residues. Germline-derived CDR1 and CDR2 are SGHDT and YYEEEE. After removal of 4 bases from V and 4 bases from J, the junction contained 5 bases not matched to a gene. CDR3 sequence: CASSQQTSGYEQYF. The CDR3 DNA reads as TGTGCCAGCAGCCAACAGACTAGCGGGTACGAGCAGTACTTC.